This T cell receptor beta chain was recorded in a study of Ad26.COV2.S vaccination and SARS-CoV-2 variants. Data came from immunoSEQ multiplex PCR; TCRdb stores just in-frame clones and leaves some out. The sample has about 180,000 clones, 87% seen once. V was trimmed by 0 bases and J by 0 bases, leaving 3 bases between them. This CDR3 spans 13 amino acids. The germline V gene encodes CDR1 SGDLS and CDR2 YYNGEE. The material was peripheral blood, obtained after recovery from COVID-19. This sequence joins TRBV9 and TRBJ1-1; D is unresolved. The sequence was obtained from a human donor who had recovered from COVID-19. CDR3 nucleotides: TGTGCCAGCAGCGTAGACCTGAACACTGAAGCTTTCTTT. Its protein is CASSVDLNTEAFF.